A single sample gave rise to the 18 T cell receptor beta chains below, sequenced in a study of regulatory T cells in long-lasting Graves disease. According to the study, TCR beta libraries were built with iRepertoire HTBI primers and CDR3-region Arm-PCR. MiXCR, run by TCRdb on the multiplex PCR reads, gives a single entry per CDR3 protein. The profile shows hundreds of thousands of distinct CDR3 sequences, about a sixth of them singletons. The sample's time point: newly diagnosed GD, antithyroid drugs for less than 3 months. The TCR library was made from RNA extracted from PBMCs. Separately, the same data were catalogued under a study of T cells in Graves' hyperthyroidism and ophthalmopathy.

Here the sequenced sample was peripheral blood mononuclear cells (PBMCs), taken at new diagnosis, from a patient treated with antithyroid drugs. The receptors were gathered from a man aged 40-49 years with Graves disease.

This clonotype has at least ten counts. The genes are TRBV28 and TRBJ2-3, with 10 bases aligning to TRBD2. CDR1 and CDR2 (germline): MDHEN, SYDVKM. V was clipped by 5 bases and J by 2 bases; unmatched bases: 19. The CDR3 length is 20 residues. The CDR3 sequence: CASSGFPLAGVQLTTDTQYF. DNA for the CDR3: TGTGCCAGCAGTGGCTTCCCGCTAGCGGGGGTCCAGCTAACCACAGATACGCAGTATTTT.

Points on this clonotype: A much larger clone sits a single nucleotide away, making a read error possible. The chain couples TRBV30 to TRBJ2-1; TRBD2 agrees at 7 bases. Judging by the DNA end, TRBJ2-5 fits better; the J call may be wrong. In germline, CDR1 is GTSNPN, CDR2 SVGIG (reference sequence). The CDR3 has 12 residues. As DNA, the CDR3 is TGTGCCTGGGGCCAGGGAGGGCAGACCCAGTACTTC. Residues: CAWGQGGQTQYF.

This clonotype was counted at least ten times. The J gene is TRBJ2-7, the V gene TRBV2; D is unclear. CDR1 is SNHLY, CDR2 FYNNEI, per germline. This CDR3 comprises 13 residues. The ends were cut back, 1 base at V and 2 bases at J, with 6 bases in the middle. The CDR3 DNA reads TGTGCCAGCAGTGAAGAACGGCCCTACGAGCAGTACTTC. Protein: CASSEERPYEQYF.

The table lists this clonotype with a few counts. The chain links TRBV3-1 to TRBJ2-7, with D unresolved. The CDR3 is made up of 11 amino acids. Trimming pared 4 bases from V and 2 bases from J, leaving 3 bases between. CDR1 and CDR2 (germline): LGHDT, YNNKEL (reference sequence). The CDR3 nucleotides are TGTGCCAGCAGCCTTCCCTACGAGCAGTACTTC. Amino acid sequence: CASSLPYEQYF.

J is TRBJ1-5 and V is TRBV20-1; D call uncertain. The V and J ends lost 6 bases and 2 bases respectively, with 17 bases between them. The V gene's germline CDR1 is DFQATT and CDR2 SNEGSKA (reference sequence). The CDR3 consists of 15 residues. Written as DNA, the CDR3 is TGCAGTGCCTTGTCGCGAACAGTCCGCAATCAGCCCCAGCATTTT. Amino acid sequence: CSALSRTVRNQPQHF.

The chain is built from TRBV20-1 and TRBJ2-5, with 12 bases that match TRBD2. Germline assignment: CDR1 DFQATT and CDR2 SNEGSKA (reference sequence). There are 15 residues in the CDR3. The J segment lost 4 bases and the V segment lost 3 bases, leaving 6 bases of the junction unmatched. This CDR3 reads CSASLAGGFGETQYF. CDR3 in DNA: TGCAGTGCTAGTCTAGCGGGGGGGTTCGGAGAGACCCAGTACTTC.

This clonotype was observed at least ten times. The J gene is TRBJ2-7, the V gene TRBV11-3, with a tentative D call TRBD1 (6 bases). Trimming left V 4 bases short and J 3 bases short, with 13 bases between. The CDR3 sequence is 14 residues long. The germline V gene has CDR1 SGHNT and CDR2 YENEEA. CDR3 coding DNA: TGTGCCAGCAGCTCATGGGACACCCTCTACGAGCAGTACTTC. Its protein is CASSSWDTLYEQYF. The full variable domain, completed using reference TRBV11-3 and TRBJ2-7, is EAGVVQSPRYKIIEKKQPVAFWCNPISGHNTLYWYLQNLGQGPELLIRYENEEAVDDSQLPKDRFSAERLKGVDSTLKIQPAELGDSAVYLCASSSWDTLYEQYFGPGTRLTVT.

As for this clonotype: A far larger clone is one nucleotide away, so this likely arose from a read error. J is TRBJ2-3 and V is TRBV6-9; 8 nucleotides align to TRBD2. The germline gives CDR1 MNHGY, CDR2 SVAAGI. This CDR3 region has 15 residues. The CDR3 coding sequence is TGTGCCAGCAGTTACCGACGACTAGCGTTGGAGACCCGGTACTTC. It is translated as CASSYRRLALETRYF.

With regard to this clonotype: A much larger clone sits a single nucleotide away, making a read error possible. A read error is likely, as this CDR3 ends without the conserved phenylalanine or tryptophan. This CDR3 reads CASSLDRDTGELFS. The CDR3 region has the DNA TGTGCCAGCAGCTTAGATCGGGACACCGGGGAGCTGTTTTCT. The chain recombines TRBV11-2 with TRBJ2-2, with D unresolved. V lost 0 bases, J lost 3 bases, and 5 bases lay in between. The V gene's germline CDR1 is SGHAT and CDR2 FQNNGV. CDR3 length: 14 amino acids.

The table lists this clonotype with many counts. The chain employs TRBV5-4 and TRBJ2-5, with D perhaps matching TRBD2 (5 bases). Trimming pared 4 bases from V and 5 bases from J, leaving 18 bases between. Germline CDR1 reads SGHNT; CDR2 reads YYREEE (reference sequence). The CDR3 is made up of 15 amino acids. The CDR3 loop reads CASSLRLHGRETQYF. DNA for the CDR3: TGTGCCAGCAGCCTAAGACTACATGGAAGGGAGACCCAGTACTTC.

The rearrangement links TRBV19 to TRBJ2-1; 8 bases agree with TRBD1. V trimming: 3 bases; J trimming: 10 bases; junction bases outside the gene matches: 5. This CDR3 has 13 residues. Germline V CDR1 and CDR2: LNHDA, SQIVND (reference sequence). The CDR3 DNA sequence: TGTGCCAGTAGTATCGTCCGGACAGGGGAGCAGTTCTTC. It translates to CASSIVRTGEQFF.

The V and J genes are TRBV9 and TRBJ1-6, with 10 bases that match TRBD1. Germline V gene data show CDR1 as SGDLS and CDR2 as YYNGEE. The CDR3 runs to 15 residues. Unmatched junction bases numbered 6, after V lost 3 bases and J lost 9 bases. In nucleotides, the CDR3 is TGTGCCAGCAGCGCCGGGGGGACAGGGGCTTCACCCCTCCACTTT. This encodes CASSAGGTGASPLHF. Supplemented by reference TRBV9 and TRBJ1-6, the full variable domain reads DSGVTQTPKHLITATGQRVTLRCSPRSGDLSVYWYQQSLDQGLQFLIQYYNGEERAKGNILERFSAQQFPDLHSELNLSSLELGDSALYFCASSAGGTGASPLHFGNGTRLTVT.

This clonotype was found many times. The chain uses TRBV3-1 and TRBJ2-1; D is unclear. The germline gives CDR1 LGHDT, CDR2 YNNKEL (reference sequence). The CDR3 is made up of 13 amino acids. The V and J ends lost 4 bases and 9 bases respectively, with 13 bases between them. The CDR3 spells CASSRVWFGEQFF. CDR3 DNA: TGTGCCAGCAGCCGGGTTTGGTTTGGTGAGCAGTTCTTC.

This clonotype occurred many times. The chain links TRBV12-3 or TRBV12-4 to TRBJ2-3; the D is unclear. This CDR3 has 12 amino acids. V lost 6 bases and J 3 bases, leaving 7 bases between the germline ends. The CDR3 is CASRYTTDTQYF. The CDR3 bases are TGTGCCAGCAGATACACGACAGATACGCAGTATTTT.

This clonotype appeared many times. CDR3 nucleotide sequence: TGTGCCAGCAGTGGGGACAGTGAGCAGTTCTTC. Its translation: CASSGDSEQFF. The V and J genes are TRBV6-1 and TRBJ2-1; TRBD1 aligns across 7 bases. CDR1 and CDR2 from the germline V gene are MNHNS and SASEGT. This CDR3 contains 11 residues. V was pared by 4 bases and J by 9 bases, with 0 bases of the junction left unmatched.

A few counts support this clonotype. The chain has TRBV18 and TRBJ2-2; perhaps D is TRBD1 or TRBD2 (6 bases each). There are 17 residues in the CDR3. The V end was cut by 0 bases, the J end by 4 bases, with 15 bases between. CDR1 and CDR2 (germline): KGHSH, LQKENI. CDR3 in amino acids: CASSPPGQRAGTGELFF. The CDR3 nucleotides read TGTGCCAGCTCACCACCAGGACAGCGGGCGGGCACCGGGGAGCTGTTTTTT.

This clonotype has only a few counts. This sequence joins TRBV7-2 and TRBJ2-5; no definite D call. CDR3 size: 13 residues. Germline V gene lookup returns CDR1 SGHTA and CDR2 FQGNSA. Trimming removed 1 base at V and 5 bases at J, with 8 bases between. The CDR3 sequence: CASSLVSRETQYF. CDR3 coding DNA: TGTGCCAGCAGCTTAGTATCAAGGGAGACCCAGTACTTC. Together with reference TRBV7-2 and TRBJ2-5, the CDR3 gives the full variable domain: GAGVSQSPSNKVTEKGKDVELRCDPISGHTALYWYRQSLGQGLEFLIYFQGNSAPDKSGLPSDRFSAERTGGSVSTLTIQRTQQEDSAVYLCASSLVSRETQYFGPGTRLLVL.

This clonotype was found many times. J is TRBJ2-1 and V is TRBV12-3 or TRBV12-4; D perhaps matches TRBD1 (5 bases). With 5 bases removed from V and 5 bases from J, the gap between germline ends came to 10 bases. CDR3 length: 13 amino acids. CDR3 nucleotides: TGTGCCAGCAGTCGCGACAGAAACAATGAGCAGTTCTTC. Protein: CASSRDRNNEQFF.